A single TCR beta chain is shown here with its context. The data were taken from a study of blood T cell repertoires in COVID-19. Trimming took off 4 bases at V and 0 bases at J, with 12 bases between the two ends. Germline loops: CDR1 SGHVS, CDR2 FNYEAQ. The CDR3 totals 15 residues. As processed by the authors: Reference gene primer amplification gave estimated nucleated cell counts. Using immunoSEQ multiplex PCR, the repertoire was profiled, and TCRdb retains in-frame clones only, with some absent. The V and J calls and clone size come from that table; D and trimming were worked out from the DNA. The table shows about 61,000 clones, with around 87% occurring only once.

Specimen: peripheral blood. V is TRBV7-6 and J is TRBJ1-1; possible D gene TRBD1, 5 bases. This clonotype was obtained from a man in his fifties or sixties with acute or convalescent COVID-19. The CDR3: CASSSDSNLNTEAFF. The CDR3 nucleotides are TGTGCCAGCAGCTCAGACAGTAATCTGAACACTGAAGCTTTCTTT.